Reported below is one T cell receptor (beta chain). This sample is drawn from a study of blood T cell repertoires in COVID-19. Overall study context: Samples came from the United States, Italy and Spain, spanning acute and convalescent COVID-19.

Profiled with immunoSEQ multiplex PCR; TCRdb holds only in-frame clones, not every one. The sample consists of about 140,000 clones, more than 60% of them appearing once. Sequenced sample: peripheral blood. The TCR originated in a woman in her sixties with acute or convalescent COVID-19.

The CDR3 sequence is CASSLIENSNYGYTF. DNA of the CDR3: TGTGCCAGCAGCTTGATCGAGAATTCCAACTATGGCTACACCTTC. V and J are TRBV7-8 and TRBJ1-2; D is undetermined. The length of the CDR3 is 15 residues. Germline CDR1 reads SGHVS; CDR2 reads FQNEAQ. Trimming left V 3 bases short and J 2 bases short, with 13 bases between.